This T cell receptor (beta chain) comes out of a study of OX40 agonist ivuxolimab in advanced cancers. Study-wide results and limits: Researchers report that CD8+ T cells had, on average, more expanded clones than CD4+.

Data came from immunoSEQ multiplex PCR; TCRdb stores just in-frame clones and leaves some out. The sample holds tens of thousands of clones, 84% seen once. The germline V gene has CDR1 MNHEY and CDR2 SVGAGI. This CDR3 is built from 14 residues. V lost 4 bases and J 9 bases, leaving 16 bases between the germline ends. This clone appeared once. Its antigen is currently unknown. The sample was CD4+ or CD8+ T cells sorted from blood, taken in a trial of the OX40 agonist ivuxolimab. This TCR came from an adult with an advanced solid tumor such as melanoma, head and neck, liver or kidney cancer. The chain combines TRBV6-5 with TRBJ1-5; D uncertain. CDR3 protein: CASSSYTSPGPQHF. Written as DNA, the CDR3 is TGTGCCAGCAGTTCTTACACCTCCCCAGGGCCCCAGCATTTT.